This entry concerns a single TCR beta chain. What this receptor recognizes is not known. Base quality data are lacking; no much larger clone is found one base away. The CDR3 contains 13 residues, cysteine and phenylalanine counted. The retained sequence is limited to the CDR3, 39 bases, with the frame set at the first base. The CDR1 and CDR2 encoded by the germline V gene are MNHEY and SVGAGI. Ends trimmed: V by 8 bases, J by 3 bases; bases unmatched to a gene: 4. The data are from a study of beta chain features in type 1 diabetes (dated by TCRdb to the late 2010s). With regard to the full study: Mean age, gender distribution, total cell number and subset yield did not differ between patients and healthy donors. Across all samples, about 110 million sorted cells were examined, and cell number per subset correlated strongly with RNA yield. The study compared the TCRB repertoires of sorted circulating CD4+ T cell subsets in recently diagnosed type 1 diabetes patients with those in matched healthy donors. Naive and central memory subsets were obtained from all 30 or so donors, but regulatory and stem cell-like memory subsets were isolated from only 8 patients and roughly 8 healthy donors.

A single peripheral blood draw of about 116 mL on average was collected from each donor into heparinised tubes. Naive, central memory, regulatory and stem cell-like memory CD4+ T cells were sorted on a BD FACSAria II using a panel including CD45RO, CCR7, CD25, CD127, CD95 and CD27. Every sorted population had a purity above 95%. Right away, PBMCs were isolated by Lymphoprep density gradient centrifugation and were stained directly, with no culture step. So that batch effects would be minimized, each experiment stained and sorted samples in pairs, pairing one healthy donor with one patient. Study-level results and caveats: Because cDNA was sequenced instead of genomic DNA, highly expressing activated cells could be over-represented, though the groups showed no difference in activation or CD3 levels. Only small numbers of individuals were included in the HLA sub-analyses, which left unresolved whether HLA type had any influence on TCRB rearrangement. Shorter templates might be favored by PCR, yet because patient and control samples were amplified and corrected together, any such skew would affect both groups equally. Type 1 diabetes patients showed a moderate but significant shortening of TCRB CDR3 length in all four CD4+ subsets. At VDJ recombination sites, patients with type 1 diabetes made fewer insertions and deleted more nucleotides, a pattern implying thymic rearrangement abnormalities. Naive, central memory and regulatory TCRB repertoires appeared to be more alike among patients than among healthy donors.

The High Capacity cDNA Reverse Transcription Kit was used to reverse transcribe all of the isolated RNA, meaning that expressed TCRB transcripts were what got sequenced. Deep immunoSEQ sequencing was performed on naive, central memory and regulatory T cell samples, with an average of approximately 3.9 million total reads per sample. Sorted cells were lysed in RLT buffer, and RNA was extracted using DNase-treated RNeasy Micro or Mini kits according to cell number. Each cell subset was processed separately to prevent cross-contamination, with patient and healthy donor samples processed together. Using the immunoSEQ multiplex PCR, TCRB sequences were amplified from cDNA into 87-bp fragments spanning the CDR3 region. The amplicons were sequenced using the Illumina HiSeq platform. Per the authors' processing: PCR bias was computationally corrected using synthetic template baselines, reads within Hamming distance 2 were collapsed, and singletons that could not be merged were discarded. Reads were aligned to IMGT to assign V, D and J genes, CDR3 length, and insertions or deletions at six rearrangement sites. Clonotype counts were normalized to sorted cell number within each subset before computing true diversity and Gini coefficients with the tcR R package. The overlap coefficient, calculated on TCRB nucleotide sequences, was used to measure repertoire sharing. Here the immuneACCESS table is served through TCRdb, limited to in-frame sequences with V and J called. Missing clones are a known gap in these copies; in checked studies unresolved V genes cover under half, and the rest lacks a known reason. That table supplies the V and J calls and clone size; D and trimming were determined from the DNA. A total of about 320,000 clones appear in this sample, around 13% of them only once. The biggest ten clones account for more than 6.5% of the sample.

Sequencing was done on a sample of central memory CD4+ T cells from blood. The receptor comes from a man younger than 45 in good health. The V gene is TRBV6-5 and the J gene is TRBJ2-1, with 7 junctional bases fitting TRBD2. The nucleotide sequence reads TGTGCCAGCGGCGGGGACTACTACAATGAGCAGTTCTTC. Translated, this is CASGGDYYNEQFF.